This TCR beta chain was captured in a study of CD8 T cells in ankylosing spondylitis. Study findings and constraints: In synovial fluid and blood from reactive arthritis, some motif variants were previously reported. CD8+ cells made up the disease-linked clones, which were relatively rare in peripheral blood. The authors reported significant enrichment of disease-linked clones in matched ankylosing spondylitis synovial fluid. For ankylosing spondylitis blood, a TCR beta motif of 7 or 8 highly homologous variants appeared characteristic.

This clonotype was counted a few times. Its antigen is not known. Quantitative 5'-RACE was performed with molecular barcodes, and it yielded the TCR beta libraries. TCRdb independently ran MiXCR on the 5' RACE reads; one entry per CDR3 protein. Among about 750,000 distinct CDR3 sequences listed, under 20% were seen once. Sequencing was done on a sample of blood, either unsorted or a sorted T cell fraction (not recorded which). This clonotype was obtained from a male donor with ankylosing spondylitis.

The CDR3 loop reads CASSGGTSGWHEQFF. CDR3 sequence (DNA): TGCGCCAGCAGTGGAGGGACTAGCGGGTGGCATGAGCAGTTCTTC. The rearrangement uses TRBV5-1 and TRBJ2-1, with 12 positions matching TRBD2. The CDR3 sequence is 15 residues long. V dropped 5 bases and J dropped 8; count of bases not matched to a gene: 8. Germline CDR1 reads SGHRS; CDR2 reads YFSETQ.